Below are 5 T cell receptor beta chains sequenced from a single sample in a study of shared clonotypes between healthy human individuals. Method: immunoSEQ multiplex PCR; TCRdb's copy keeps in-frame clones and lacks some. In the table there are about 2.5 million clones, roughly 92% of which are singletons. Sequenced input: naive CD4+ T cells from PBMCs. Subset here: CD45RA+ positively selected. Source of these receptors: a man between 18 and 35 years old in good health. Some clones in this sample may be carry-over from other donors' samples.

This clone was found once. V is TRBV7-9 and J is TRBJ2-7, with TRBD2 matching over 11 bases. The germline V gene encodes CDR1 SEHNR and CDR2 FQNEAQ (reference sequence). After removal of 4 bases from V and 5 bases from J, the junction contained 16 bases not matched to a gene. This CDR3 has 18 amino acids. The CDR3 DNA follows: TGTGCCAGCAGCTCCGTCCCGGGACTAGCGGCCGAGGCCAACGAGCAGTACTTC. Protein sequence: CASSSVPGLAAEANEQYF.

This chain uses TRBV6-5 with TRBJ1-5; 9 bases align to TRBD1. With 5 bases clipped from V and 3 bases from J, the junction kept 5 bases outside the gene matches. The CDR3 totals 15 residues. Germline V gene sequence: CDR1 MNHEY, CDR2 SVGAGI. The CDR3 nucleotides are TGTGCCAGCAGTCAGGGGACAGGGTACAATCAGCCCCAGCATTTT. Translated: CASSQGTGYNQPQHF.

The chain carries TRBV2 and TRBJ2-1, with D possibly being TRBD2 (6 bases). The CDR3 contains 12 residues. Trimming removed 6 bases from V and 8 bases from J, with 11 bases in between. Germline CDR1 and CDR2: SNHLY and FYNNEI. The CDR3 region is CASRLAIDEQFF. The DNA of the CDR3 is TGTGCCAGCAGGCTAGCGATAGATGAGCAGTTCTTC. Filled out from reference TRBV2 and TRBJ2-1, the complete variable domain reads EPEVTQTPSHQVTQMGQEVILRCVPISNHLYFYWYRQILGQKVEFLVSFYNNEISEKSEIFDDQFSVERPDGSNFTLKIRSTKLEDSAMYFCASRLAIDEQFFGPGTRLTVL.

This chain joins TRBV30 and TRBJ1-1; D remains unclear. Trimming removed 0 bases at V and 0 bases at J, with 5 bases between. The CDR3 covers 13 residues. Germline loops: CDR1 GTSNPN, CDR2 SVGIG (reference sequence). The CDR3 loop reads CAWSVKVNTEAFF. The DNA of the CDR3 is TGTGCCTGGAGTGTAAAGGTGAACACTGAAGCTTTCTTT.

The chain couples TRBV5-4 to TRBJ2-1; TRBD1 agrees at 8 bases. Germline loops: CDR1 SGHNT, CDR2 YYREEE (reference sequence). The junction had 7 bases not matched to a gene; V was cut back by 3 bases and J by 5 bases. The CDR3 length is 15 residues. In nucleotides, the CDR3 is TGTGCCAGCAGCTGGCCGGACAGGGCTAACAATGAGCAGTTCTTC. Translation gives CASSWPDRANNEQFF.